The following is a TCR beta chain sequence with its context. The antigen remains undetermined. Germline CDR1 and CDR2: SGHAT and FQNNGV. The length of the CDR3 is 14 residues. The V end was cut by 5 bases, the J end by 7 bases, with 15 bases between. The data are from a study of cytomegalovirus exposure and HLA in healthy donors. Points from the study as a whole: About 87% or about 30% of the time was how often most TCR beta V segments were productive, according to an earlier analysis.

The PCR contained 60 Vbeta and 13 Jbeta primers. Here immunoSEQ multiplex PCR was the method, and the copy in TCRdb shows in-frame clones only, minus some. In the table there are approximately 200,000 clones, approximately 75% of which are singletons. This chain uses TRBV11-2 with TRBJ1-5; D perhaps matches TRBD1 (5 bases). The sequenced material came from PBMCs. The receptor comes from a man aged 25-45 years in good health and CMV-seropositive. The CDR3 DNA is TGTGCCAGCAGCCCACTGGACATATACCAGCCCCAGCATTTT. Encoded protein: CASSPLDIYQPQHF.